This record concerns one T cell receptor beta chain sequence. This receptor's antigen is unknown. Qualities for individual bases were not recorded, and no much larger clone is one base off. The data were obtained in a study of lymphopenia after photon versus proton radiotherapy (dated by TCRdb to between 2017 and 2020). As for the study more broadly: The immunological effects of photon versus proton radiation therapy were compared in patients with gastrointestinal tumors who developed high-grade lymphopenia. The roughly 18 patients in the cohort had gastrointestinal tumors, were treated with either photon or proton therapy, and subsequently developed lymphopenia. The goal of the study was to characterize the differences between the two radiation modalities in how they affect the immune system.

CDR1 and CDR2 were assigned from the germline V gene (reference sequence) as SEHNR and FQNEAQ. V sheds 2 bases and J sheds 2 bases, leaving 16 bases between their ends. The CDR3, from cysteine to phenylalanine, totals 17 residues. Of all the DNA, just the CDR3 is kept, 51 bases in frame from base 1. The library was prepared using the immunoSEQ multiplex PCR assay. Alongside multiparametric flow cytometry, deep sequencing of rearranged TCR beta loci was used to profile the T cell repertoires. Held by TCRdb, this immuneACCESS table contains in-frame sequences only and omits some clones. Under half of the omission traces to an unresolved V gene where checked; the cause of the rest is unknown. The sample contains 150,000 to 200,000 clones, roughly nine tenths of them found a single time. The ten top clones hold roughly 4.7% of the sample. Study-wide findings and limitations: After the lymphocyte count nadir, photon-treated repertoires showed oligoclonal expansion, especially of CD8+ Temra cells, which drove the drop in diversity. Relative stability during treatment was observed in proton-treated patients, whereas loss of naive T cells and TCR diversity and gain of effector/memory populations were observed in photon-treated patients. The authors looked at the survival association only in patients who died, and they framed better survival with proton therapy as a possibility rather than a demonstrated result. Across the cohort, a larger post-nadir drop in TCR diversity was inversely correlated with overall survival time among patients who died.

This sequence uses TRBV7-9 and TRBJ1-5, and TRBD1 may be the D gene, going by 5 matching bases. The receptor's source is a man in his fifties with gastric cancer. Sequences were derived from peripheral blood, sampled from a patient treated with photon-based radiotherapy. The DNA sequence reads TGTGCCAGCAGCTTAAGTAGGGGAAAGGATCGCAATCAGCCCCAGCATTTT. The encoded protein is CASSLSRGKDRNQPQHF.